These T cell receptor beta chains were read from a single sample in a study of Tregs in tolerant kidney transplant recipients. Sequenced by immunoSEQ multiplex PCR; TCRdb stores in-frame clones only, minus some. The sample has about 120,000 clones; around 91% are singletons. Sample: CD4+ T cells from blood. The receptors originated from a human donor in good health. The CDR3 runs from the conserved cysteine through the conserved F or W. The D gene is left open where the match is weak. Expanded clones are given a class, and other clones once, few, many or no size at all.

v_gene	d_gene	abundance	j_gene	CDR3nt	CDR3aa
TRBV2	TRBD1	.	TRBJ1-2	TGTGCCAGCAGTAGGGACAGAGCTAACTATGGCTACACCTTC	CASSRDRANYGYTF
TRBV2	TRBD2	once	TRBJ2-1	TGTGCCAGCAGTGCGAATCCCGGGACTAGCCCATACAATGAGCAGTTCTTC	CASSANPGTSPYNEQFF
TRBV5-1	.	.	TRBJ1-1	TGCGCCAGCAGCTTAGGCCCCCGGGATGGGGACACTGAAGCTTTCTTT	CASSLGPRDGDTEAFF
TRBV6-5	.	.	TRBJ1-4	TGTGCCAGCAGTTACTCGGAAGGGCCTAATGAAAAACTGTTTTTT	CASSYSEGPNEKLFF
TRBV18	.	.	TRBJ1-2	TGTGCCAGCTCACCCAACGGCCAGGCCTATGGCTACACCTTC	CASSPNGQAYGYTF
TRBV11-2	.	.	TRBJ1-1	TGTGCCAGCAGCCTTATAATGAACACTGAAGCTTTCTTT	CASSLIMNTEAFF
TRBV5-1	.	.	TRBJ2-5	TGCGCCAGCAGCTTGGAACAGAATAAAGAGACCCAGTACTTC	CASSLEQNKETQYF
TRBV18	.	.	TRBJ2-7	TGTGCCAGCTCAGGAACAGGGATGGACGAGCAGTACTTC	CASSGTGMDEQYF
TRBV30	.	.	TRBJ2-3	TGTGCCCACCACCAGGAGGGTCGCACAGATACGCAGTATTTT	CAHHQEGRTDTQYF
TRBV6-5	.	.	TRBJ2-7	TGTGCCAGCAGTTACCAGGGTCGAGTGACTAACGAGCAGTACTTC	CASSYQGRVTNEQYF
TRBV27	TRBD2	.	TRBJ2-1	TGTGCCAGCAGTTTAAAGTCCCGACTAGCGGGAGGGATTGAGCAGTTCTTC	CASSLKSRLAGGIEQFF
TRBV11-3	TRBD1	.	TRBJ2-2	TGTGCCAGCAGTTTACAGGGGGCGAACACCGGGGAGCTGTTTTTT	CASSLQGANTGELFF
TRBV5-1	.	.	TRBJ1-2	TGCGCCAGCAGCTTGGTTCCCCCCCCTCGGGGGTGGGGGGATGGCTACACCTTC	CASSLVPPPRGWGDGYTF
TRBV6-5	TRBD2	.	TRBJ2-7	TGTGCCAGCAGGACTGGGACTAGCGGAGCCTACGAGCAGTACTTC	CASRTGTSGAYEQYF
TRBV30	.	.	TRBJ1-4	TGTGCCTGGAGCCGGGGGGTCTCAGGTGAAAAACTGTTTTTT	CAWSRGVSGEKLFF
TRBV5-1	.	once	TRBJ2-5	TGCGCCAGCAGCGCCGGGATAGGCGGAGAGACCCAGTACTTC	CASSAGIGGETQYF
TRBV9	TRBD1	.	TRBJ2-1	TGTGCCAGCAGCGCAGACAGGGGATTCACCTACAATGAGCAGTTCTTC	CASSADRGFTYNEQFF
TRBV19	.	.	TRBJ1-6	TGTGCCAGTAGTATCGCGCAGGAGGGTTCACCCCTCCACTTT	CASSIAQEGSPLHF
TRBV7-7	.	.	TRBJ1-2	TGTGCTAGCAGCCCACAGGAAAGAACAGGAGTCTATGGCTACACCTTC	CASSPQERTGVYGYTF
TRBV6-5	.	.	TRBJ1-1	TGTGCCAGCAGTTCAACATTGAACACTGAAGCTTTCTTT	CASSSTLNTEAFF
TRBV10-3	TRBD2	.	TRBJ2-1	TGTGCCATCAGTGAATACCCACTAGCGGGAAGTGAGCAGTTCTTC	CAISEYPLAGSEQFF
TRBV30	.	once	TRBJ1-5	TGTGCCTGGAGTGCCAGGGAAGAGCAGCCCCAGCATTTT	CAWSAREEQPQHF
TRBV5-1	TRBD2	.	TRBJ2-1	TGCGCCAGCAGCGTGACTAGCGGGAGTTGGTCCTACAATGAGCAGTTCTTC	CASSVTSGSWSYNEQFF
TRBV15	TRBD2	.	TRBJ2-1	TGTGCCACCAGCAGAGGACTAGCGGGGACCTACAATGAGCAGTTCTTC	CATSRGLAGTYNEQFF
TRBV11-3	TRBD1	.	TRBJ2-1	TGTGCCAGCAGCTCCCGGGACAGGGGGAATGAGCAGTTCTTC	CASSSRDRGNEQFF
TRBV11-3	.	.	TRBJ1-1	TGTGCCAGCAGCTTTAAACCCTACACTGAAGCTTTCTTT	CASSFKPYTEAFF
TRBV2	TRBD1	.	TRBJ2-2	TGTGCCAGCAAGGGACAGGGTGCTACCGGGGAGCTGTTTTTT	CASKGQGATGELFF
TRBV7-9	TRBD1	.	TRBJ1-3	TGTGTCGGCAATTCCGAGGGGGCTGCTGGAAACACCATATATTTT	CVGNSEGAAGNTIYF
TRBV5-1	TRBD2	.	TRBJ2-5	TGCGCCAGCAGCTTAGCTAGCGGGGGGCCAGAGACCCAGTACTTC	CASSLASGGPETQYF
TRBV7-8	.	.	TRBJ2-5	TGTGCCAGCAGCTCGGGGTCAGGGAACCAAGAGACCCAGTACTTC	CASSSGSGNQETQYF
TRBV5-4	.	.	TRBJ1-2	TGTGCCAGCAGCTTAGACTCCCGCGTTTATGGCTACACCTTC	CASSLDSRVYGYTF
TRBV5-1	TRBD1	.	TRBJ2-7	TGCGCCAGCAGCTGGGGGACAGGGGGCTTCTCCTACGAGCAGTACTTC	CASSWGTGGFSYEQYF
TRBV19	TRBD1	.	TRBJ2-3	TGTGCCAGTAACAGGGGGAGCGCAGATACGCAGTATTTT	CASNRGSADTQYF